Presented here are 26 T cell receptor beta chains from one specimen sequenced in a study of T cell responses to AZD1222 COVID-19 vaccine. Using immunoSEQ multiplex PCR, the repertoire was profiled, and TCRdb retains in-frame clones only, with some absent. The sample shows 95,000 to 150,000 clones, 92% of them seen only once. This specimen consisted of peripheral blood, obtained on day 0 of AZD1222 vaccination. These receptors originate from an adult in good health.

V gene TRBV5-1 combines with J gene TRBJ1-2; D may be TRBD1 (5 bases). The CDR3 length is 14 residues. The V end lost 1 base, the J end lost 8 bases, and 15 bases lay between the germline ends. In germline, CDR1 is SGHRS, CDR2 YFSETQ. CDR3: CASSLSQGEGGYTF. The CDR3 coding sequence is TGCGCCAGCAGCTTGAGTCAGGGCGAGGGCGGCTACACCTTC.

The J gene is TRBJ2-7, the V gene TRBV19; 8 positions match TRBD2. This CDR3 has 15 amino acids. CDR1 and CDR2 (germline): LNHDA, SQIVND (reference sequence). The ends lost 9 bases at V and 4 bases at J; junction bases unmatched: 14. The CDR3 here is CASSPWGGRLYEQYF. CDR3 sequence (DNA): TGTGCCAGCAGCCCTTGGGGCGGGAGGCTTTACGAGCAGTACTTC.

The V gene is TRBV2, the J gene TRBJ2-5; D gene uncertain. The germline V gene has CDR1 SNHLY and CDR2 FYNNEI. CDR3 length: 17 residues. Trimming shortened V by 3 bases and J by 0 bases, and 17 bases separated the two germline ends. The CDR3 nucleotides read TGTGCCAGCAGTGACGTCCTACTCAACATGGACCAAGAGACCCAGTACTTC. Protein: CASSDVLLNMDQETQYF.

The chain joins TRBV9 to TRBJ1-6; D may be TRBD1 (6 bases). V was cut by 0 bases and J by 7 bases, with 8 bases left in between. This CDR3 comprises 14 residues. Germline V gene data show CDR1 as SGDLS and CDR2 as YYNGEE. As DNA, the CDR3 is TGTGCCAGCAGCGTAGGGACAGAGAATTCACCCCTCCACTTT. It specifies CASSVGTENSPLHF.

The chain is built from TRBV7-6 and TRBJ1-2; 8 bases are shared with TRBD1. The length of the CDR3 is 17 residues. Germline CDR1 and CDR2: SGHVS and FNYEAQ. V shed 4 bases and J 8 bases; nucleotides not matched to a gene: 18. CDR3 coding DNA: TGTGCCAGCAGCTCAAGACAAGGGACAGGTGCCTCTCGGGGCTACACCTTC. It codes for CASSSRQGTGASRGYTF.

The chain has TRBV5-1 and TRBJ1-2; 7 bases fit TRBD1. This CDR3 spans 14 amino acids. Germline lookup yields CDR1 SGHRS and CDR2 YFSETQ. The ends lost 4 bases at V and 0 bases at J; junction bases unmatched: 3. The CDR3 nucleotides are TGCGCCAGCAGCGAGAGGGGGCCTAACTATGGCTACACCTTC. Residues: CASSERGPNYGYTF.

The V gene is TRBV2, the J gene TRBJ1-6; D remains ambiguous. The length of the CDR3 is 13 residues. Germline V gene data show CDR1 as SNHLY and CDR2 as FYNNEI. Trimming removed 9 bases at V and 10 bases at J, with 16 bases between. The CDR3 region is CASIPGPSSPLHF. The CDR3, as DNA: TGTGCCAGTATACCCGGCCCAAGCTCACCCCTCCACTTT. The variable domain in full, with the rest retrieved from reference TRBV2 and TRBJ1-6, is EPEVTQTPSHQVTQMGQEVILRCVPISNHLYFYWYRQILGQKVEFLVSFYNNEISEKSEIFDDQFSVERPDGSNFTLKIRSTKLEDSAMYFCASIPGPSSPLHFGNGTRLTVT.

Concerning this clone: At the DNA level, this CDR3 is encoded by other sequences in the same sample as well. The chain joins TRBV7-2 to TRBJ1-2; D ambiguous. The V gene lost 1 base and the J gene lost 4 bases, with 10 bases spanning the gap. Looked up from germline, CDR1 is SGHTA and CDR2 is FQGNSA. The CDR3 loop spans 14 amino acids. This CDR3 is CASSLEGRTYGYTF. The CDR3, as DNA: TGTGCCAGCAGCTTAGAAGGACGGACCTATGGCTACACCTTC.

The CDR3 DNA sequence: TGTGCCTGGAGTTTCCAGGGAAAACCTAATGAAAAACTGTTTTTT. It specifies CAWSFQGKPNEKLFF. This sequence joins TRBV30 and TRBJ1-4; D is perhaps TRBD1 (5 bases). V lost 2 bases to trimming and J lost 3 bases, with 13 bases between them. This CDR3 region has 15 residues. Germline V gene data show CDR1 as GTSNPN and CDR2 as SVGIG (reference sequence).

V and J are TRBV9 and TRBJ2-5; D possibly corresponds to TRBD2 (7 bases). This CDR3 contains 15 residues. Germline V gene sequence: CDR1 SGDLS, CDR2 YYNGEE. Trimming stripped 0 bases from V and 3 bases from J, with 12 bases between. The CDR3 protein is CASSVGGGVEETQYF. The CDR3 DNA is TGTGCCAGCAGCGTAGGAGGGGGGGTCGAAGAGACCCAGTACTTC.

V and J are TRBV28 and TRBJ1-1; TRBD1 aligns across 11 bases. Trimming at V came to 4 bases and at J to 4 bases, leaving 5 bases not matched to a gene. Germline CDR1 MDHEN, CDR2 SYDVKM. This CDR3 comprises 15 residues. The CDR3 region is CASSSPGTGGTEAFF. CDR3 in DNA: TGTGCCAGCAGTTCTCCCGGGACAGGGGGCACTGAAGCTTTCTTT.

The chain joins TRBV9 to TRBJ1-5; 8 bases agree with TRBD1. CDR3 length equals 15 residues. The junction had 6 bases not matched to a gene; V was cut back by 3 bases and J by 4 bases. Germline CDR1 is SGDLS and CDR2 is YYNGEE. The CDR3 DNA follows: TGTGCCAGCAGCGAGACCGGGACAGGAAATCAGCCCCAGCATTTT. This gives the protein CASSETGTGNQPQHF.

The chain recombines TRBV3-1 (or the pseudogene TRBV3-2) with TRBJ2-5; TRBD1 agrees at 8 bases. The germline V gene has CDR1 LGHDT and CDR2 YNNKEL (reference sequence). J gave up 5 bases and V 4 bases, and 3 bases lay outside the gene matches. The CDR3 has 13 residues. The CDR3 here is CASSPTGVETQYF. CDR3 nucleotide sequence: TGTGCCAGCAGCCCGACAGGGGTGGAGACCCAGTACTTC.

The rearrangement joins TRBV5-4 to TRBJ1-2, with D hard to call. Deletions cut 1 base from V and 6 bases from J, with 13 bases between. The CDR3 consists of 14 residues. Germline V gene sequence: CDR1 SGHNT, CDR2 YYREEE (reference sequence). The CDR3 coding sequence is TGTGCCAGCAGCTTGAGTTTTGGTGCTGATGGCTACACCTTC. Translated: CASSLSFGADGYTF.

This chain connects TRBV10-3 to TRBJ1-5, with TRBD1 matching 9 bases. Losses at the gene ends were 2 bases for V and 11 bases for J; bases not matched to a gene: 13. The CDR3 covers 16 residues. CDR1 and CDR2 from the germline V gene are ENHRY and SYGVKD. Here the CDR3 DNA reads TGTGCCATCAGTGAGGAAGACAGGGGGTTAAAGGGAGCCCAGCATTTT. It specifies CAISEEDRGLKGAQHF.

This clone was observed a single time. This chain joins TRBV11-2 and TRBJ2-5; D not resolved. The CDR3 loop spans 16 amino acids. V lost 6 bases and J lost 1, with 18 bases in between. Germline V gene data show CDR1 as SGHAT and CDR2 as FQNNGV. CDR3 DNA sequence: TGTGCCAGCAGGACCACCGCCGGGTTGGGCCAAGAGACCCAGTACTTC. It is translated as CASRTTAGLGQETQYF. Drawing the rest from reference TRBV11-2 and TRBJ2-5, the complete variable domain is EAGVAQSPRYKIIEKRQSVAFWCNPISGHATLYWYQQILGQGPKLLIQFQNNGVVDDSQLPKDRFSAERLKGVDSTLKIQPAKLEDSAVYLCASRTTAGLGQETQYFGPGTRLLVL.

The chain has TRBV4-3 and TRBJ1-1, with 7 bases identical to TRBD1. The CDR3 sequence is 16 residues long. Germline trimming cut 1 base from V and 0 bases from J; bases unmatched to any gene: 5. Germline values: CDR1 LGHNA, CDR2 YSLEER. Written as DNA, the CDR3 is TGCGCCAGCAGCCAAGCCGTCAGGGGGATGAACACTGAAGCTTTCTTT. It is translated as CASSQAVRGMNTEAFF.

This chain uses TRBV9 with TRBJ2-1, with unresolved D. V was clipped by 4 bases and J by 10 bases, with 18 bases between them. Germline CDR1 and CDR2: SGDLS and YYNGEE. The CDR3 length is 14 residues. The CDR3 DNA sequence: TGTGCCAGCAGCCCCACCCTAGGGCCTGTCGAGCAGTTCTTC. As protein: CASSPTLGPVEQFF.

V usage is TRBV19 and J usage is TRBJ2-3; possibly TRBD1 or TRBD2 for D (5 bases each). The CDR3 contains 14 residues. V lost 6 bases and J lost 2, with 12 bases in between. Germline loops: CDR1 LNHDA, CDR2 SQIVND (reference sequence). CDR3 protein: CASRKGPFTDTQYF. CDR3 in DNA: TGTGCCAGTAGGAAGGGACCTTTCACAGATACGCAGTATTTT.

This clone was seen just once. The chain carries TRBV4-3 and TRBJ2-4; 8 bases are a match to TRBD1. CDR1 is LGHNA and CDR2 is YSLEER in the germline V gene. J gave up 0 bases and V 3 bases, and 1 base lay outside the gene matches. The CDR3 is 15 residues long. The CDR3 nucleotides are TGCGCCAGCAGCCAGGACAGGGTAGCCAAAAACATTCAGTACTTC. It specifies CASSQDRVAKNIQYF.

This chain connects TRBV7-6 to TRBJ2-7; 10 positions agree with TRBD1. Germline loops: CDR1 SGHVS, CDR2 FNYEAQ. Trimming at V came to 5 bases and at J to 0 bases, leaving 10 bases not matched to a gene. The length of the CDR3 is 17 residues. CDR3 DNA sequence: TGTGCCAGCAGCCTAGGGACAGGGGAAGTTAACTCCTACGAGCAGTACTTC. Translating it yields CASSLGTGEVNSYEQYF.

This clone was observed a handful of times. The chain combines TRBV6-5 with TRBJ1-1; D unclear. CDR3 length: 11 residues. The germline CDR1 and CDR2 sequences are MNHEY and SVGAGI. The V gene lost 2 bases and the J gene lost 7 bases, with 5 bases spanning the gap. CDR3 sequence: CASSYQLEAFF. The CDR3 nucleotides are TGTGCCAGCAGTTACCAGCTTGAAGCTTTCTTT.

This chain connects TRBV10-3 to TRBJ2-7, with 7 bases fitting TRBD2. The CDR3 runs 16 residues. The junction had 10 bases not matched to a gene; V was cut back by 3 bases and J by 2 bases. Germline V gene lookup returns CDR1 ENHRY and CDR2 SYGVKD. The CDR3 DNA follows: TGTGCCATCAGTGACTACCCTAGCGGACCGACCTACGAGCAGTACTTC. It encodes CAISDYPSGPTYEQYF.

The chain combines TRBV27 with TRBJ1-2; 7 bases agree with TRBD1. V shed 6 bases, J shed 5 bases, and the junction held 9 bases outside the gene matches. Germline V CDR1 and CDR2: MNHEY, SMNVEV (reference sequence). This CDR3 spans 14 amino acids. The CDR3 coding sequence is TGTGCCAGCAGCACTAACAGGGGTGTGTATGGCTACACCTTC. Its translation: CASSTNRGVYGYTF.

The V gene is TRBV6-5, the J gene TRBJ1-5, with D unclear. This CDR3 is built from 15 residues. Germline V gene lookup returns CDR1 MNHEY and CDR2 SVGAGI. Between the trimmed V and J ends, which lost 6 bases and 2 bases, there was a span of 14 bases. Here the CDR3 DNA reads TGTGCCAGCAGGCCGACGGGTTGGGGCAATCAGCCCCAGCATTTT. Its translation: CASRPTGWGNQPQHF.

The chain combines TRBV5-4 with TRBJ1-3; no clear D. V lost 1 base and J 0 bases, leaving 8 bases between the germline ends. Germline V gene data show CDR1 as SGHNT and CDR2 as YYREEE (reference sequence). The CDR3 is made up of 15 amino acids. In DNA, the CDR3 is TGTGCCAGCAGCTTGAGGGAGCACTCTGGAAACACCATATATTTT. Encoded protein: CASSLREHSGNTIYF.